This T cell receptor beta chain derives from a study of identical twins. Template switching added a universal primer site, and cDNA bore unique molecular identifiers. TCRdb itself ran the 5' RACE reads through MiXCR, one entry per CDR3 protein. The sample has hundreds of thousands of distinct CDR3 sequences; 21% are singletons. About this clonotype: Its target is not known.

The study, taken as a whole, reports: Out-of-frame alpha sequences shared by twins showed excess low generation probability.

A further study also used this sample, focusing on T cells expressing NK-cell markers. That study adds: For several experiments, T cell sorting was restricted to the alpha-beta TCR population by means of an anti-gamma-delta TCR antibody. One observes that, in several donors, these clonotypes were also the leading ones within the CD3+CD56-NKG2C+ fraction.

The sequence derives from a woman in her late teens or twenties in good health. Sequenced material: PBMCs.

In DNA, the CDR3 is TGTGCCAGCAGTTTCGGGACAGGGTATATAGATACGCAGTATTTT. This encodes CASSFGTGYIDTQYF. The chain couples TRBV12-3 or TRBV12-4 to TRBJ2-3; 9 positions agree with TRBD1. Trimming at V came to 3 bases and at J to 5 bases, leaving 6 bases not matched to a gene. The CDR3 contains 15 residues.